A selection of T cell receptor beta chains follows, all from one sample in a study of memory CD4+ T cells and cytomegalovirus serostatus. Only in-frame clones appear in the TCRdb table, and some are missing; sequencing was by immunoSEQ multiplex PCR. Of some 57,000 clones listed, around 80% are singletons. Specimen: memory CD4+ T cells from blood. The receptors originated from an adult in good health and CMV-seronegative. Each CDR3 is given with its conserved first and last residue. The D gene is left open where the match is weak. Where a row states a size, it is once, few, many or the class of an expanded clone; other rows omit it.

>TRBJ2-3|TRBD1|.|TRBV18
CASSPTGGPDTQYF
TGTGCCAGCTCACCTACAGGGGGCCCAGATACGCAGTATTTT
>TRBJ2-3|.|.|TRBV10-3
CAISEELARTQYF
TGTGCCATCAGCGAGGAGCTAGCCCGGACGCAGTATTTT
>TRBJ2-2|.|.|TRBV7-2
CASSLSPWELFF
TGTGCCAGCAGCTTGAGTCCATGGGAGCTGTTTTTT
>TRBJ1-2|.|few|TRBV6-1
CASSVFAGRANYGYTF
TGTGCCAGCAGTGTATTCGCCGGAAGAGCTAACTATGGCTACACCTTC
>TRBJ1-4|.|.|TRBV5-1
CASSLTLDEKLFF
TGCGCCAGCAGCCTAACCCTGGATGAAAAACTGTTTTTT
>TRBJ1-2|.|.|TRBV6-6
CASSYLTGNYGYTF
TGTGCCAGCAGTTACTTAACAGGGAACTATGGCTACACCTTC
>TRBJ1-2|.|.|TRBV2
CASSEGFNYGYTF
TGTGCCAGCAGTGAAGGTTTTAACTATGGCTACACCTTC
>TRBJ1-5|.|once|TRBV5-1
CASSLTYNSNQPQHF
TGCGCCAGCAGCTTGACGTACAATAGCAATCAGCCCCAGCATTTT
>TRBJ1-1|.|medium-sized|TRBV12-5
CASGLEGPNTEAFF
TGTGCTAGCGGATTGGAGGGACCGAACACTGAAGCTTTCTTT
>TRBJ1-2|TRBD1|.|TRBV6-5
CASSFDRAPYGYTF
TGTGCCAGCAGTTTCGACAGGGCACCCTATGGCTACACCTTC
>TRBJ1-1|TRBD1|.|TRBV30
CAWFGDSLNEAFF
TGTGCCTGGTTTGGGGACAGCCTTAATGAAGCTTTCTTT
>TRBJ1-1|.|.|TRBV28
CASSLRGVTAEAFF
TGTGCCAGCAGTTTAAGGGGGGTAACAGCCGAAGCTTTCTTT
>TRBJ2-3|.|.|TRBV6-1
CASSATAIEADTQYF
TGTGCCAGCTCGGCGACCGCCATCGAGGCAGATACGCAGTATTTT
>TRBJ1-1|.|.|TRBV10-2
CASGSRGENTEAFF
TGCGCCAGCGGTTCCAGGGGCGAGAACACTGAAGCTTTCTTT
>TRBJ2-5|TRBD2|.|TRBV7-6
CASRRRPSGEETQYF
TGTGCCAGCAGGAGACGCCCTAGCGGCGAAGAGACCCAGTACTTC
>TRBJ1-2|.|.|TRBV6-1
CASSEAARGGYTF
TGTGCCAGCAGTGAAGCGGCGAGGGGAGGCTACACCTTC